Below are 25 T cell receptor beta chains sequenced from a single sample in a study of graft-versus-host responses after intestinal transplantation. Assay: immunoSEQ multiplex PCR; the TCRdb copy retains only in-frame clones and omits some. Among roughly 45,000 clones, approximately 94% were seen once, and the ten largest hold around 1.4%. The sample in question was PBMCs, obtained approximately 360 days after intestinal transplant. Receptors originate from a human patient who received an intestinal transplant, so some T cells may come from the graft donor.

CDR3 loop: CASRPPRGLDTEAFF. In nucleotides, the CDR3 is TGTGCCAGCAGACCACCCAGGGGGCTTGACACTGAAGCTTTCTTT. The chain is built from TRBV27 and TRBJ1-1, with 8 positions matching TRBD1. The germline V gene has CDR1 MNHEY and CDR2 SMNVEV (reference sequence). The CDR3 covers 15 residues. V gave up 6 bases and J gave up 3 bases; unmatched junction bases: 9.

V and J are TRBV7-7 and TRBJ2-1; 8 bases are shared with TRBD2. CDR3 length equals 15 residues. Trimming removed 2 bases from V and 8 bases from J; junction bases left unmatched: 8. CDR1 is SSHAT, CDR2 FNYEAQ, per germline (reference sequence). The CDR3 nucleotides read TGTGCCAGCAGCTTATGGGACGGGGGGGCTTATGAGCAGTTCTTC. The encoded protein is CASSLWDGGAYEQFF. Looking up the rest from reference TRBV7-7 and TRBJ2-1 gives the full variable domain: GAGVSQSPRYKVTKRGQDVTLRCDPISSHATLYWYQQALGQGPEFLTYFNYEAQPDKSGLPSDRFSAERPEGSISTLTIQRTEQRDSAMYRCASSLWDGGAYEQFFGPGTRLTVL.

The V and J genes are TRBV5-1 and TRBJ2-2; D gene ambiguous. The V end lost 8 bases, the J end lost 7 bases, and 12 bases lay between the germline ends. This CDR3 is 12 amino acids long. Germline V gene data show CDR1 as SGHRS and CDR2 as YFSETQ. CDR3 region: CASANSGGELFF. For the CDR3, the DNA is TGCGCCAGTGCTAACTCAGGCGGGGAGCTGTTTTTT.

The V call is TRBV6-1, the J call TRBJ1-1; no firm D call. CDR1 is MNHNS, CDR2 SASEGT, per germline. CDR3 length: 13 residues. Trimming cost V 7 bases and J 4 bases, with 13 bases left between them. CDR3 residues: CASTQGSLTEAFF. The CDR3 DNA sequence: TGTGCCAGCACCCAAGGGAGTCTCACTGAAGCTTTCTTT.

This chain joins TRBV11-3 and TRBJ2-7, with a possible D match to TRBD1 (5 bases). The length of the CDR3 is 16 residues. Germline CDR1 SGHNT, CDR2 YENEEA. V was cut by 3 bases and J by 5 bases, with 20 bases left in between. The CDR3 region is CASSFGQGYSGDEQYF. The CDR3 region has the DNA TGTGCCAGCAGCTTTGGTCAGGGCTACTCTGGCGACGAGCAGTACTTC.

The chain carries TRBV27 and TRBJ2-7; TRBD1 or TRBD2 may be the D gene (5 bases each). Germline CDR1 reads MNHEY; CDR2 reads SMNVEV (reference sequence). The CDR3 runs to 12 residues. V was cut by 7 bases and J by 5 bases, with 12 bases left in between. The CDR3 region has the DNA TGTGCCAGCACAACCGGGACCCACGAGCAGTACTTC. Translating gives CASTTGTHEQYF.

The chain uses TRBV28 and TRBJ1-1, with 9 positions matching TRBD1. Trimming removed 2 bases from V and 6 bases from J; junction bases left unmatched: 4. CDR1 and CDR2 (germline): MDHEN, SYDVKM. This CDR3 has 14 amino acids. DNA of the CDR3: TGTGCCAGCAGTTTAGCGGACAGGGGCCCTGAAGCTTTCTTT. This translates into CASSLADRGPEAFF.

The chain uses TRBV5-1 and TRBJ2-5; 10 bases fit TRBD1. The CDR3 covers 17 residues. V lost 4 bases and J lost 3; bases outside the gene matches: 12. Germline CDR1 and CDR2: SGHRS and YFSETQ. The CDR3 nucleotides read TGCGCCAGCAGCAAAGGGGGTAGCGGACAGGGGGAAGAGACCCAGTACTTC. Translation gives CASSKGGSGQGEETQYF.

V gene TRBV6-5 combines with J gene TRBJ2-5, with TRBD2 identical over 7 bases. V was pared by 5 bases and J by 2 bases, with 8 bases of the junction left unmatched. The CDR3 consists of 15 residues. Germline V lookup: CDR1 MNHEY, CDR2 SVGAGI. CDR3 amino acids: CASSARGAGQETQYF. The CDR3, as DNA: TGTGCCAGCAGTGCCCGTGGAGCGGGGCAAGAGACCCAGTACTTC.

This chain connects TRBV10-3 to TRBJ2-3, with TRBD2 identical over 11 bases. V lost 0 bases to trimming and J lost 6 bases; unmatched junction nucleotides: 2. This CDR3 has 15 amino acids. Germline V gene data show CDR1 as ENHRY and CDR2 as SYGVKD. The CDR3 DNA sequence: TGTGCCATCAGTGAGTCTAGCGGGGGGGCGGATACGCAGTATTTT. Translation gives CAISESSGGADTQYF.

The genes are TRBV9 and TRBJ2-7; TRBD2 agrees at 14 bases. The CDR3 length is 20 residues. Germline assignment: CDR1 SGDLS and CDR2 YYNGEE. V shed 3 bases and J 2 bases; nucleotides not matched to a gene: 16. Here the CDR3 DNA reads TGTGCCAGCAGCGCCTCCCCCGGGACTAGCGGGAGAAAATCTACCTACGAGCAGTACTTC. Encoded protein: CASSASPGTSGRKSTYEQYF.

This rearrangement joins TRBV5-6 to TRBJ1-5; D remains unclear. The germline V and J ends were trimmed by 6 bases and 7 bases, with 23 bases remaining between them. The CDR3 extends over 16 amino acids. Germline V CDR1 and CDR2: SGHDT, YYEEEE. In nucleotides, the CDR3 is TGTGCCAGCACCATTGGTGGTATGAGACCCCACCAGCCCCAGCATTTT. This translates into CASTIGGMRPHQPQHF. Full variable domain (missing parts from reference TRBV5-6 and TRBJ1-5): DAGVTQSPTHLIKTRGQQVTLRCSPKSGHDTVSWYQQALGQGPQFIFQYYEEEERQRGNFPDRFSGHQFPNYSSELNVNALLLGDSALYLCASTIGGMRPHQPQHFGDGTRLSIL.

V usage is TRBV5-5 and J usage is TRBJ1-2; D unclear. The CDR3 length is 15 residues. CDR1 SGHKS and CDR2 YYEKEE come from the germline V gene (reference sequence). Trimming removed 0 bases at V and 2 bases at J, with 11 bases between. The CDR3 region is CASSLDGGTNYGYTF. In DNA form, the CDR3 reads TGTGCCAGCAGCTTGGATGGTGGAACCAACTATGGCTACACCTTC.

The chain joins TRBV7-9 to TRBJ1-1; D may be TRBD1 (5 bases). Trimming removed 1 base at V and 1 base at J, with 10 bases between. Germline V lookup: CDR1 SEHNR, CDR2 FQNEAQ (reference sequence). There are 15 residues in the CDR3. The CDR3 loop reads CASSLVPGPNTEAFF. CDR3 DNA: TGTGCCAGCAGCTTAGTGCCGGGACCGAACACTGAAGCTTTCTTT. The variable domain in full, with the rest retrieved from reference TRBV7-9 and TRBJ1-1, is DTGVSQNPRHKITKRGQNVTFRCDPISEHNRLYWYRQTLGQGPEFLTYFQNEAQLEKSRLLSDRFSAERPKGSFSTLEIQRTEQGDSAMYLCASSLVPGPNTEAFFGQGTRLTVV.

The chain has TRBV6-5 and TRBJ2-5; D is undetermined. This CDR3 has 12 residues. CDR1 MNHEY and CDR2 SVGAGI come from the germline V gene. The V end lost 6 bases, the J end lost 3 bases, and 8 bases lay between the germline ends. The CDR3 here is CASRNPEETQYF. The CDR3 DNA reads TGTGCCAGCAGGAATCCGGAAGAGACCCAGTACTTC.

This chain connects TRBV6-5 to TRBJ1-1, with unresolved D. The CDR3 is 12 residues long. V was clipped by 5 bases and J by 8 bases, with 12 bases between them. Germline V CDR1 and CDR2: MNHEY, SVGAGI. As DNA, the CDR3 is TGTGCCAGCAGTGAAGCGGGAGGGGAAGCTTTCTTT. Translating it yields CASSEAGGEAFF.

V and J are TRBV7-3 and TRBJ2-1; no definite D call. This CDR3 spans 13 amino acids. The V end was cut by 4 bases, the J end by 2 bases, with 6 bases between. Germline lookup yields CDR1 SGHTA and CDR2 FQGTGA. The chain's CDR3 is CASSSTTYNEQFF. CDR3 nucleotide sequence: TGTGCCAGCAGCTCCACAACCTACAATGAGCAGTTCTTC.

The chain joins TRBV5-4 to TRBJ2-7; 8 bases fit TRBD1. The germline gives CDR1 SGHNT, CDR2 YYREEE (reference sequence). The CDR3 has 14 residues. V dropped 4 bases and J dropped 4; count of bases not matched to a gene: 7. The CDR3 sequence is CASSLPDRAYEQYF. CDR3 coding DNA: TGTGCCAGCAGCCTCCCGGACAGGGCATACGAGCAGTACTTC.

This clone was recorded once. V gene TRBV2 combines with J gene TRBJ2-2, with D perhaps being TRBD1 or TRBD2 (5 bases each). Trimming took off 4 bases at V and 1 base at J, with 16 bases between the two ends. This CDR3 has 17 amino acids. The germline CDR1 and CDR2 sequences are SNHLY and FYNNEI. CDR3 loop: CASSARGLGRNTGELFF. The DNA of the CDR3 is TGTGCCAGCAGTGCGCGTGGTTTGGGACGGAACACCGGGGAGCTGTTTTTT. The full variable domain, with the rest looked up from reference TRBV2 and TRBJ2-2, is EPEVTQTPSHQVTQMGQEVILRCVPISNHLYFYWYRQILGQKVEFLVSFYNNEISEKSEIFDDQFSVERPDGSNFTLKIRSTKLEDSAMYFCASSARGLGRNTGELFFGEGSRLTVL.

This chain connects TRBV27 to TRBJ2-1, with 10 positions matching TRBD2. Per germline, CDR1 MNHEY and CDR2 SMNVEV (reference sequence). The CDR3 is 21 residues long. Losses at the gene ends were 7 bases for V and 6 bases for J; bases not matched to a gene: 27. In nucleotides, the CDR3 is TGTGCCAGCACTACCTCTGGGGGGTGGACTAGCGGTCTATCATTTGGCAATGAGCAGTTCTTC. The encoded protein is CASTTSGGWTSGLSFGNEQFF.

The chain combines TRBV23-1 with TRBJ2-3; TRBD2 agrees at 8 bases. TRBV23-1 is flagged as an ORF with uncertain function. The CDR3 loop spans 19 amino acids. V shed 6 bases, J shed 2 bases, and the junction held 19 bases outside the gene matches. The CDR3 DNA is TGCGCCAGCAGCCGACAAGCCCCCAATGGCGGGGGGCCCACAGATACGCAGTATTTT. Translated: CASSRQAPNGGGPTDTQYF.

This clone showed up just once. The CDR3 nucleotides are TGTGCCAGCTCACCCCGACTAGCGGAGACCACAGATACGCAGTATTTT. This translates into CASSPRLAETTDTQYF. The V gene is TRBV18, the J gene TRBJ2-3; 9 bases are a match to TRBD2. CDR1 and CDR2 from the germline V gene are KGHSH and LQKENI. V trimming: 3 bases; J trimming: 2 bases; junction bases outside the gene matches: 6. The length of the CDR3 is 16 residues. The whole variable domain, filled in from reference TRBV18 and TRBJ2-3, reads NAGVMQNPRHLVRRRGQEARLRCSPMKGHSHVYWYRQLPEEGLKFMVYLQKENIIDESGMPKERFSAEFPKEGPSILRIQQVVRGDSAAYFCASSPRLAETTDTQYFGPGTRLTVL.

The CDR3, as DNA: TGTGCCAGCAGGGGACTAGCGGGGGGAGGAGAGACCCAGTACTTC. Protein product: CASRGLAGGGETQYF. The chain joins TRBV27 to TRBJ2-5; 15 nucleotides align to TRBD2. The CDR3 totals 15 residues. The germline CDR1 and CDR2 sequences are MNHEY and SMNVEV (reference sequence). J lost 4 bases, V lost 6 bases, and 3 bases had no gene match.

This chain links TRBV10-3 with TRBJ2-7, with 8 bases fitting TRBD1. The CDR3 extends over 14 amino acids. The junction had 5 bases not matched to a gene; V was cut back by 5 bases and J by 2 bases. CDR1 and CDR2 from the germline V gene are ENHRY and SYGVKD. The CDR3 protein is CAISRRQGPYEQYF. For the CDR3, the DNA is TGTGCCATCAGTCGGCGACAGGGGCCCTACGAGCAGTACTTC.

The genes are TRBV11-1 and TRBJ2-7, with D perhaps matching TRBD1 (6 bases). Germline-derived CDR1 and CDR2 are SGHAT and FQDESV (reference sequence). V dropped 5 bases and J dropped 4 bases, with 15 bases sitting between them. There are 14 residues in the CDR3. The CDR3 DNA follows: TGTGCCAGCAGCGCAGGGACATCAACGTACGAGCAGTACTTC. This gives the protein CASSAGTSTYEQYF.